The rows below give T cell receptor beta chains drawn from one sample of a study of T cells expressing NK-cell markers. From its re-call of the 5' RACE reads, TCRdb lists each CDR3 protein once, without DNA. This sample's table reports approximately 150,000 distinct CDR3 sequences. The sequenced material came from blood T cells: a sorted CD56 or NKG2C T cell subset, CD4+ or CD8+ T cells, or bulk PBMC T cells (not recorded which). These receptor sequences come from a man aged 18 to 29 in good health. Each CDR3 is given with its conserved first and last residue. The order of the fields is V gene, J gene, CDR3 length, CDR3 protein.

V gene: TRBV7-6; J gene: TRBJ2-3; CDR3 length: 16; CDR3 protein: CASSLEADESPYTQYF
V gene: TRBV15; J gene: TRBJ2-2; CDR3 length: 15; CDR3 protein: CATSSAGGGTGELFF
V gene: TRBV27; J gene: TRBJ2-7; CDR3 length: 18; CDR3 protein: CASSLRDPGQGAANEQYF
V gene: TRBV10-3; J gene: TRBJ2-2; CDR3 length: 14; CDR3 protein: CAISAGPNTGELFF
V gene: TRBV18; J gene: TRBJ2-1; CDR3 length: 17; CDR3 protein: CASSPFNRGGGNNEQFF
V gene: TRBV30; J gene: TRBJ1-1; CDR3 length: 12; CDR3 protein: CAWSRLISEAFF
V gene: TRBV7-2; J gene: TRBJ2-1; CDR3 length: 15; CDR3 protein: CASSSGGSSYNEQFF
V gene: TRBV24-1; J gene: TRBJ2-3; CDR3 length: 14; CDR3 protein: CATSGLAGGDTQYF
V gene: TRBV18; J gene: TRBJ2-1; CDR3 length: 13; CDR3 protein: CASSPDNNNEQFF
V gene: TRBV7-3; J gene: TRBJ2-3; CDR3 length: 18; CDR3 protein: CASSLNPYWEGGTDTQYF
V gene: TRBV4-2; J gene: TRBJ2-1; CDR3 length: 17; CDR3 protein: CASTPGLAMGPYNEQFF
V gene: TRBV20-1; J gene: TRBJ2-1; CDR3 length: 16; CDR3 protein: CSARDMAGGQVNEQFF
V gene: TRBV6-1; J gene: TRBJ2-3; CDR3 length: 12; CDR3 protein: CASSEVGDTQYF
V gene: TRBV13; J gene: TRBJ2-1; CDR3 length: 16; CDR3 protein: CASSLESSGSNHEQFF
V gene: TRBV29-1; J gene: TRBJ2-2; CDR3 length: 15; CDR3 protein: CSVLPGGAWTGELFF
V gene: TRBV6-2/TRBV6-3; J gene: TRBJ2-3; CDR3 length: 15; CDR3 protein: CASSYLDSSTDTQYF
V gene: TRBV21-1; J gene: TRBJ2-4; CDR3 length: 20; CDR3 protein: CASSKPGLARRCWAKNIQYF
V gene: TRBV27; J gene: TRBJ2-1; CDR3 length: 18; CDR3 protein: CASSTSGRASPLIGEQFF
V gene: TRBV5-1; J gene: TRBJ2-1; CDR3 length: 15; CDR3 protein: CASSLAGTGLVEQFF
V gene: TRBV28; J gene: TRBJ2-5; CDR3 length: 19; CDR3 protein: CASSSSHLRVAGVRETQYF
V gene: TRBV9; J gene: TRBJ2-7; CDR3 length: 14; CDR3 protein: CASSVNYMFGEQYF
V gene: TRBV7-2; J gene: TRBJ2-3; CDR3 length: 17; CDR3 protein: CASSLGSGGIFVDTQHF
V gene: TRBV5-6; J gene: TRBJ1-5; CDR3 length: 16; CDR3 protein: CASSSHPGMNNQPQHF
V gene: TRBV20-1; J gene: TRBJ2-5; CDR3 length: 13; CDR3 protein: CSATQTGEETQYF
V gene: TRBV4-1; J gene: TRBJ2-6; CDR3 length: 16; CDR3 protein: CASSQGQGVGANVLTF
V gene: TRBV4-1; J gene: TRBJ2-3; CDR3 length: 15; CDR3 protein: CASSQTNWVGDTQYF
V gene: TRBV29-1; J gene: TRBJ2-2; CDR3 length: 16; CDR3 protein: CSAVQAEAPNTGELFF
V gene: TRBV7-2; J gene: TRBJ1-1; CDR3 length: 14; CDR3 protein: CASSNGPTETEAFF
V gene: TRBV19; J gene: TRBJ1-1; CDR3 length: 15; CDR3 protein: CASSPTQGAYTEAFF
V gene: TRBV27; J gene: TRBJ1-1; CDR3 length: 14; CDR3 protein: CASSPGQGGTEAFF
V gene: TRBV27; J gene: TRBJ2-1; CDR3 length: 15; CDR3 protein: CAISPGVEGYNEQFF
V gene: TRBV28; J gene: TRBJ2-7; CDR3 length: 14; CDR3 protein: CASANRGSSYEQYF
V gene: TRBV28; J gene: TRBJ2-1; CDR3 length: 15; CDR3 protein: CASTDTSGSYNEQFF
V gene: TRBV7-9; J gene: TRBJ2-6; CDR3 length: 14; CDR3 protein: CASTTMAGANVLTF
V gene: TRBV5-5; J gene: TRBJ1-1; CDR3 length: 13; CDR3 protein: CASSYPGGEEAFF
V gene: TRBV20-1; J gene: TRBJ2-1; CDR3 length: 16; CDR3 protein: CSARDHRTSLLFEQFF
V gene: TRBV3-1; J gene: TRBJ2-1; CDR3 length: 13; CDR3 protein: CASSGQVNNEQFF
V gene: TRBV29-1; J gene: TRBJ2-7; CDR3 length: 13; CDR3 protein: CSVAGTASREQYF
V gene: TRBV12-3/TRBV12-4; J gene: TRBJ2-2; CDR3 length: 17; CDR3 protein: CASSLVRREGNTGELFF
V gene: TRBV9; J gene: TRBJ2-3; CDR3 length: 15; CDR3 protein: CASSAGRISGDTQYF